One and the same sample provided the 28 T cell receptor beta chains below, sequenced in a study of T cell responses to AZD1222 COVID-19 vaccine (dated by TCRdb to about 2021). The library was built by means of the immunoSEQ multiplex PCR assay. TCRdb obtained this table from immuneACCESS and retained in-frame rearrangements with V and J assigned. These tables miss some clones; where compared with another copy, unresolved V genes account for less than half of the shortfall, and the remainder is unexplained. The table for this sample lists 120,000 to 150,000 clones; around nine tenths of them were counted only once. Around 5.2% of the sample comes from the top ten. The sample's time point, from its label and the paper: baseline before first vaccination. Sequences were derived from peripheral blood, sampled on day 0 of AZD1222 vaccination. These receptors were taken from an adult in good health.

V gene TRBV28 combines with J gene TRBJ2-3; D is uncertain. Germline lookup yields CDR1 MDHEN and CDR2 SYDVKM. There are 12 residues in the CDR3. V gave up 4 bases and J gave up 4 bases, with 6 bases separating them. The chain's CDR3 is CASSSGPDTQYF. As DNA, the CDR3 is TGTGCCAGCAGTTCTGGGCCAGATACGCAGTATTTT.

The V gene is TRBV10-3, the J gene TRBJ2-2; D gene unclear. CDR1 is ENHRY and CDR2 is SYGVKD in the germline V gene. The CDR3 contains 10 residues. The germline V and J ends were trimmed by 9 bases and 5 bases, with 4 bases remaining between them. The CDR3 coding sequence is TGTGCCATAGGGACCGGGGAGCTGTTTTTT. It yields the protein CAIGTGELFF.

V gene TRBV28 combines with J gene TRBJ2-1; D remains ambiguous. Germline CDR1 is MDHEN and CDR2 is SYDVKM. This CDR3 spans 15 amino acids. V lost 6 bases and J 6 bases, leaving 18 bases between the germline ends. The chain's CDR3 is CASRLPGQGFNEQFF. The CDR3 region has the DNA TGTGCCAGCAGACTACCCGGGCAAGGGTTCAATGAGCAGTTCTTC.

V gene TRBV15 combines with J gene TRBJ1-2; weak D call: TRBD1 (6 bases). Trimming left V 1 base short and J 6 bases short, with 12 bases between. Germline loops: CDR1 LNHNV, CDR2 YYDKDF (reference sequence). The CDR3 covers 14 residues. The CDR3 bases are TGTGCCACCAGCAGAGGAGGGGGAGGGGATGGCTACACCTTC. Translating it yields CATSRGGGGDGYTF.

The chain couples TRBV25-1 to TRBJ2-3; weak D call: TRBD1 (5 bases). The CDR3 totals 13 residues. Germline V CDR1 and CDR2: MGHDK, SYGVNS. V was trimmed by 8 bases and J by 4 bases, leaving 13 bases between them. CDR3 amino acids: CASQNRPADTQYF. DNA of the CDR3: TGTGCCAGCCAAAACAGGCCTGCAGATACGCAGTATTTT.

The chain has TRBV27 and TRBJ2-7; D is undetermined. The CDR3 totals 14 residues. Per the germline V gene, CDR1 is MNHEY and CDR2 is SMNVEV (reference sequence). V was cut by 0 bases and J by 2 bases, with 8 bases left in between. The CDR3 loop reads CASSLSLQPYEQYF. The CDR3 DNA sequence: TGTGCCAGCAGTTTATCGTTACAACCCTACGAGCAGTACTTC.

The chain combines TRBV14 with TRBJ2-1, with D perhaps matching TRBD1 (7 bases). Trimming left V 4 bases short and J 0 bases short, with 31 bases between. Germline CDR1 reads SGHDN; CDR2 reads FVKESK. The CDR3 length is 22 residues. The CDR3 nucleotides are TGTGCCAGCAGCCCAGGATCTCGGGGGACAGCGTCCTTTTTTTTCTCCTACAATGAGCAGTTCTTC. It codes for CASSPGSRGTASFFFSYNEQFF. The full variable domain, rest sourced from reference TRBV14 and TRBJ2-1, is EAGVTQFPSHSVIEKGQTVTLRCDPISGHDNLYWYRRVMGKEIKFLLHFVKESKQDESGMPNNRFLAERTGGTYSTLKVQPAELEDSGVYFCASSPGSRGTASFFFSYNEQFFGPGTRLTVL.

The CDR3 DNA sequence: TGTGCCAGCAGTGGGAAGGGGCTAGGCAATCAGCCCCAGCATTTT. Residues: CASSGKGLGNQPQHF. The genes are TRBV25-1 and TRBJ1-5, with D possibly matching TRBD1 (5 bases). The ends were cut back, 4 bases at V and 2 bases at J, with 12 bases in the middle. This CDR3 is 15 amino acids long. Germline V gene lookup returns CDR1 MGHDK and CDR2 SYGVNS. The variable domain in full, completed from reference TRBV25-1 and TRBJ1-5, reads EADIYQTPRYLVIGTGKKITLECSQTMGHDKMYWYQQDPGMELHLIHYSYGVNSTEKGDLSSESTVSRIRTEHFPLTLESARPSHTSQYLCASSGKGLGNQPQHFGDGTRLSIL.

A single count supports this clone. Mismatch with germline at one junction end may stem from a read error. The CDR3 DNA sequence: TGTGCTAGCAGCCTTTTTGGAGGGGAAAAACTGTTTTTT. Translated: CASSLFGGEKLFF. This chain connects TRBV7-7 to TRBJ1-4; D is unclear. The CDR3 totals 13 residues. Germline V gene data show CDR1 as SSHAT and CDR2 as FNYEAQ (reference sequence).

The chain combines TRBV29-1 with TRBJ2-3; no clear D. Germline CDR1 reads SQVTM; CDR2 reads ANQGSEA. V was clipped by 5 bases and J by 4 bases, with 4 bases between them. The CDR3 runs to 10 residues. The CDR3 DNA follows: TGCAGCGTTTCGGCAGATACGCAGTATTTT. It codes for CSVSADTQYF.

The rearrangement links TRBV5-6 to TRBJ2-2; 7 nucleotides line up with TRBD1. The CDR3 sequence is 13 residues long. J gave up 11 bases and V 4 bases, and 8 bases lay outside the gene matches. Germline CDR1 is SGHDT and CDR2 is YYEEEE. The CDR3 DNA reads as TGTGCCAGCAGCCTGGGAACAGGGGTAGAGCTGTTTTTT. Translating it yields CASSLGTGVELFF.

This sequence joins TRBV29-1 and TRBJ1-1, with D hard to call. The CDR3 is 11 residues long. V was trimmed by 0 bases and J by 2 bases, leaving 1 base between them. Germline values: CDR1 SQVTM, CDR2 ANQGSEA. CDR3 sequence: CSVEDNTEAFF. CDR3 nucleotide sequence: TGCAGCGTTGAAGATAACACTGAAGCTTTCTTT.

This clone was recorded once. This rearrangement joins TRBV7-8 to TRBJ2-7; D uncertain. Per germline, CDR1 SGHVS and CDR2 FQNEAQ. The CDR3 extends over 12 amino acids. V dropped 5 bases and J dropped 2 bases, with 7 bases sitting between them. The CDR3 sequence is CASSPQTYEQYF. The CDR3 DNA sequence: TGTGCCAGCAGCCCCCAGACCTACGAGCAGTACTTC.

This chain connects TRBV19 to TRBJ2-1, with TRBD1 matching 8 bases. The CDR3 is 14 residues long. After removal of 7 bases from V and 7 bases from J, the junction contained 9 bases not matched to a gene. CDR1 and CDR2 (germline): LNHDA, SQIVND (reference sequence). The CDR3 region has the DNA TGTGCCAGTAACTACAGGGGGATTTTAAATGAGCAGTTCTTC. This gives the protein CASNYRGILNEQFF.

The chain recombines TRBV6-5 with TRBJ1-5; no clear D. Trimming stripped 6 bases from V and 0 bases from J, with 9 bases between. The CDR3 has 14 amino acids. Germline V gene lookup returns CDR1 MNHEY and CDR2 SVGAGI. Here the CDR3 reads CASSEPGSNQPQHF. The CDR3 nucleotides read TGTGCCAGCAGCGAGCCGGGTAGCAATCAGCCCCAGCATTTT.

The chain has TRBV4-2 and TRBJ2-7; 11 bases are a match to TRBD2. Germline assignment: CDR1 LGHNA and CDR2 YNFKEQ. Trimming removed 2 bases from V and 3 bases from J; junction bases left unmatched: 9. The CDR3 has 17 residues. The CDR3 is CASSQYLGTSGVYEQYF. For the CDR3, the DNA is TGTGCCAGCAGCCAATACCTGGGGACTAGCGGCGTCTACGAGCAGTACTTC.

The gene calls are TRBV4-1 and TRBJ2-3; no clear D. This CDR3 comprises 13 residues. Trimming pared 6 bases from V and 1 base from J, leaving 8 bases between. The germline gives CDR1 MGHRA, CDR2 YSYEKL. This CDR3 is CASSATGTDTQYF. The DNA for the CDR3 is TGCGCCAGCAGTGCGACTGGCACAGATACGCAGTATTTT.

The rearrangement joins TRBV7-9 to TRBJ2-1, with D perhaps given as TRBD1 or TRBD2 (6 bases each). The CDR3 totals 17 residues. V was pared by 5 bases and J by 6 bases, with 23 bases between. The germline CDR1 and CDR2 sequences are SEHNR and FQNEAQ (reference sequence). CDR3 in amino acids: CASSPPTGGGSGNEQFF. Written as DNA, the CDR3 is TGTGCCAGCAGCCCCCCAACCGGGGGCGGATCAGGCAATGAGCAGTTCTTC.

This clone was seen more than once but under ten times. This chain uses TRBV7-9 with TRBJ2-1, with TRBD1 identical over 8 bases. CDR3 length: 14 amino acids. Unmatched junction bases numbered 4, after V lost 3 bases and J lost 6 bases. Germline CDR1 reads SEHNR; CDR2 reads FQNEAQ (reference sequence). This CDR3 reads CASSFLTGGNEQFF. Written as DNA, the CDR3 is TGTGCCAGCAGCTTTTTAACAGGGGGCAATGAGCAGTTCTTC. Based on the CDR3 plus reference TRBV7-9 and TRBJ2-1, the full variable domain is DTGVSQNPRHKITKRGQNVTFRCDPISEHNRLYWYRQTLGQGPEFLTYFQNEAQLEKSRLLSDRFSAERPKGSFSTLEIQRTEQGDSAMYLCASSFLTGGNEQFFGPGTRLTVL.

The chain combines TRBV7-9 with TRBJ2-4, with D unresolved. CDR3 length: 15 residues. Between the trimmed V and J ends, which lost 5 bases and 0 bases, there was a span of 11 bases. The germline V gene encodes CDR1 SEHNR and CDR2 FQNEAQ (reference sequence). For the CDR3, the DNA is TGTGCCAGCAGCCCCGGTCCTTTAGCCAAAAACATTCAGTACTTC. Protein product: CASSPGPLAKNIQYF.

This chain connects TRBV28 to TRBJ2-7; 10 bases line up with TRBD2. This CDR3 comprises 14 residues. The junction had 2 bases not matched to a gene; V was cut back by 2 bases and J by 4 bases. Germline assignment: CDR1 MDHEN and CDR2 SYDVKM. For the CDR3, the DNA is TGTGCCAGCAGTTTAAGGACTAGCGGTTACGAGCAGTACTTC. Translating it yields CASSLRTSGYEQYF. The variable domain in full, with the rest retrieved from reference TRBV28 and TRBJ2-7, is DVKVTQSSRYLVKRTGEKVFLECVQDMDHENMFWYRQDPGLGLRLIYFSYDVKMKEKGDIPEGYSVSREKKERFSLILESASTNQTSMYLCASSLRTSGYEQYFGPGTRLTVT.

The rearrangement joins TRBV7-8 to TRBJ2-7, with a possible D match to TRBD1 (5 bases). The CDR3 has 15 amino acids. Germline assignment: CDR1 SGHVS and CDR2 FQNEAQ. Trimming stripped 5 bases from V and 0 bases from J, with 14 bases between. In DNA form, the CDR3 reads TGTGCCAGCAGCCCCAACGAAGGGGCCTCCTACGAGCAGTACTTC. Encoded protein: CASSPNEGASYEQYF. The complete variable domain, with remaining parts taken from reference TRBV7-8 and TRBJ2-7, reads GAGVSQSPRYKVAKRGQDVALRCDPISGHVSLFWYQQALGQGPEFLTYFQNEAQLDKSGLPSDRFFAERPEGSVSTLKIQRTQQEDSAVYLCASSPNEGASYEQYFGPGTRLTVT.

The V call is TRBV28, the J call TRBJ1-1, with D possibly TRBD1 on 5 matching bases. Germline lookup yields CDR1 MDHEN and CDR2 SYDVKM. Trimming cost V 3 bases and J 1 base, with 9 bases left between them. This CDR3 has 14 residues. The DNA for the CDR3 is TGTGCCAGCAGTTTGCTGGGACCGAACACTGAAGCTTTCTTT. It codes for CASSLLGPNTEAFF.

This chain links TRBV12-3 or TRBV12-4 with TRBJ1-1, with D unclear. Trimming left V 7 bases short and J 7 bases short, with 16 bases between. This CDR3 contains 13 residues. CDR3 DNA sequence: TGTGCCAGCATCAGACTCGGGCAGAGTGAAGCTTTCTTT. It yields the protein CASIRLGQSEAFF.

The chain uses TRBV19 and TRBJ2-2; TRBD1 agrees at 7 bases. CDR3 length equals 14 residues. Germline CDR1 and CDR2: LNHDA and SQIVND (reference sequence). Trimming removed 4 bases from V and 7 bases from J; junction bases left unmatched: 6. DNA for the CDR3: TGTGCCAGTAGTACCGGGACAGACCACGGGGAGCTGTTTTTT. Translated: CASSTGTDHGELFF.

V and J are TRBV9 and TRBJ1-1, with a tentative D call TRBD1 (6 bases). The CDR3 is 15 residues long. Germline-derived CDR1 and CDR2 are SGDLS and YYNGEE. V shed 4 bases and J shed 4 bases, with 17 bases lying between them. The CDR3 protein is CASSPAPAQGTEAFF. CDR3 DNA: TGTGCCAGCAGCCCAGCGCCAGCACAGGGCACTGAAGCTTTCTTT. Drawing the rest from reference TRBV9 and TRBJ1-1, the complete variable domain is DSGVTQTPKHLITATGQRVTLRCSPRSGDLSVYWYQQSLDQGLQFLIQYYNGEERAKGNILERFSAQQFPDLHSELNLSSLELGDSALYFCASSPAPAQGTEAFFGQGTRLTVV.

V is TRBV6-5 and J is TRBJ1-5; weak D call: TRBD1 (6 bases). The CDR3 extends over 14 amino acids. The V end was cut by 3 bases, the J end by 5 bases, with 11 bases between. CDR1 is MNHEY and CDR2 is SVGAGI in the germline V gene. CDR3: CASSYQGSHQPQHF. CDR3 DNA sequence: TGTGCCAGCAGTTATCAGGGGAGCCATCAGCCCCAGCATTTT.

This sequence joins TRBV19 and TRBJ2-1; 11 bases fit TRBD2. With 5 bases clipped from V and 3 bases from J, the junction kept 9 bases outside the gene matches. Germline lookup yields CDR1 LNHDA and CDR2 SQIVND (reference sequence). The CDR3 totals 17 residues. Here the CDR3 reads CASSWLAGGHIYNEQFF. The DNA for the CDR3 is TGTGCCAGTAGTTGGCTAGCGGGGGGCCACATCTACAATGAGCAGTTCTTC. Combining the CDR3 with reference TRBV19 and TRBJ2-1 gives the whole variable domain DGGITQSPKYLFRKEGQNVTLSCEQNLNHDAMYWYRQDPGQGLRLIYYSQIVNDFQKGDIAEGYSVSREKKESFPLTVTSAQKNPTAFYLCASSWLAGGHIYNEQFFGPGTRLTVL.